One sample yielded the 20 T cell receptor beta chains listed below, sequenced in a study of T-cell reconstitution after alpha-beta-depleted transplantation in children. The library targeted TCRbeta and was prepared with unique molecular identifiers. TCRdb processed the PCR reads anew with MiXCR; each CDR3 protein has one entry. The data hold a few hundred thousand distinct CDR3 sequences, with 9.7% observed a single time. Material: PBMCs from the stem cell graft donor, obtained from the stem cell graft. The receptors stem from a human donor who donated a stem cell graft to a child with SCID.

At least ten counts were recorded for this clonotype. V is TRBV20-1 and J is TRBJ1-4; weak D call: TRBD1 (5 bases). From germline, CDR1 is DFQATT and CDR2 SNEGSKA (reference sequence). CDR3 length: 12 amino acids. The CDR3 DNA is TGCAGACCCGACGGGGGGAATGAAAAACTGTTTTTT. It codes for CRPDGGNEKLFF.

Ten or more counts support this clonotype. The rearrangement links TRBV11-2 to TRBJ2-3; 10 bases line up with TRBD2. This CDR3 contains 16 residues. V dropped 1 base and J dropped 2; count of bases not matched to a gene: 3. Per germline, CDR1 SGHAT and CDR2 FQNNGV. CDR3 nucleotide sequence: TGTGCCAGCAGCTTAGGGCTAGCGGGGGACACAGATACGCAGTATTTT. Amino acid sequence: CASSLGLAGDTDTQYF.

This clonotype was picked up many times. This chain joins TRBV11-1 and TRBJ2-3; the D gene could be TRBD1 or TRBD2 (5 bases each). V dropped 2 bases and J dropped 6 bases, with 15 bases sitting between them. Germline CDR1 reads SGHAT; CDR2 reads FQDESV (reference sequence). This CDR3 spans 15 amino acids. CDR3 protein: CASSLLRGELDTQYF. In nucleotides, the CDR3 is TGTGCCAGCAGCTTATTGAGAGGGGAATTGGATACGCAGTATTTT.

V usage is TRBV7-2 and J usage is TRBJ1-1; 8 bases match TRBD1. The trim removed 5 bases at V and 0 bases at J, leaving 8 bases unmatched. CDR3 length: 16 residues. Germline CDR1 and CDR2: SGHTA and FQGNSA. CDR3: CASSLETGALNTEAFF. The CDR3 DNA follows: TGTGCCAGCAGCCTAGAGACAGGGGCCTTGAACACTGAAGCTTTCTTT.

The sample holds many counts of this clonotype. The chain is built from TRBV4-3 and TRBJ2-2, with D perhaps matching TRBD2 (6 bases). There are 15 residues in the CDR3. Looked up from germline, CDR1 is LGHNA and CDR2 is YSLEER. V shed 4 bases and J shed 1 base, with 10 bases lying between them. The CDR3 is CASSRRGVNTGELFF. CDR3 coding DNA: TGCGCCAGCAGCCGGAGGGGCGTGAACACCGGGGAGCTGTTTTTT.

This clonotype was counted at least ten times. The CDR3 sequence is CASSLPTGTENTGELFF. CDR3 coding DNA: TGTGCCAGCAGCCTTCCCACCGGGACAGAGAACACCGGGGAGCTGTTTTTT. The rearrangement links TRBV7-8 to TRBJ2-2; 7 nucleotides match TRBD1. This CDR3 is 17 amino acids long. With V trimmed by 5 bases and J by 1 base, 10 bases remained unmatched. Germline loops: CDR1 SGHVS, CDR2 FQNEAQ.

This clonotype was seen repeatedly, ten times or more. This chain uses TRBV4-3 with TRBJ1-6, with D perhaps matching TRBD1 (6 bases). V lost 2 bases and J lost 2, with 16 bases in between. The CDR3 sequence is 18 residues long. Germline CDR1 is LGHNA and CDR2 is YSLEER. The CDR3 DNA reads TGCGCCAGCAGCCAAACTGGACAGCGCCGCACCTATAATTCACCCCTCCACTTT. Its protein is CASSQTGQRRTYNSPLHF.

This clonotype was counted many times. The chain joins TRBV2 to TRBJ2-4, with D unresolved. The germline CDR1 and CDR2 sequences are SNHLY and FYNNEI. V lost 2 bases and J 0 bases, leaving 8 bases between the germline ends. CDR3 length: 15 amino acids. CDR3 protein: CASSERRIAKNIQYF. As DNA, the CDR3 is TGTGCCAGCAGTGAAAGACGAATAGCCAAAAACATTCAGTACTTC.

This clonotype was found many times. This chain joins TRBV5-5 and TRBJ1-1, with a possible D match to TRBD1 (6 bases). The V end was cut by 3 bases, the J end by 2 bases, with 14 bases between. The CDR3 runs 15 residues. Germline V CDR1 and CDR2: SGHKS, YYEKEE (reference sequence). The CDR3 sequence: CASSSLRGYNTEAFF. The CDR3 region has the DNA TGTGCCAGCAGCTCCCTCAGGGGATACAACACTGAAGCTTTCTTT.

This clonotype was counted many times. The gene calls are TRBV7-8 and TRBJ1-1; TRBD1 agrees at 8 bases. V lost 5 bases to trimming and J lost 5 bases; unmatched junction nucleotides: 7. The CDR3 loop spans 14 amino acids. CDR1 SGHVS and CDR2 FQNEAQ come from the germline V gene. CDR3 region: CASSPTGAGTEAFF. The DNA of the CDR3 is TGTGCCAGCAGCCCGACAGGGGCGGGAACTGAAGCTTTCTTT.

The CDR3 loop reads CASRTRGATNEKLFF. CDR3 nucleotide sequence: TGTGCCAGCAGGACAAGGGGGGCAACTAATGAAAAACTGTTTTTT. The V gene is TRBV6-1, the J gene TRBJ1-4; D is possibly TRBD1 (6 bases). Germline-derived CDR1 and CDR2 are MNHNS and SASEGT. This CDR3 has 15 amino acids. Trimming shortened V by 6 bases and J by 0 bases, and 11 bases separated the two germline ends.

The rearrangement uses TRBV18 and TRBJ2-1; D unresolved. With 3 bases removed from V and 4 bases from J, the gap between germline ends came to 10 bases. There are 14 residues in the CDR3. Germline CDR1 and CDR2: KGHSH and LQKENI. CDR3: CASSPRTLYNEQFF. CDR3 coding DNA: TGTGCCAGCTCACCGCGAACATTATACAATGAGCAGTTCTTC.

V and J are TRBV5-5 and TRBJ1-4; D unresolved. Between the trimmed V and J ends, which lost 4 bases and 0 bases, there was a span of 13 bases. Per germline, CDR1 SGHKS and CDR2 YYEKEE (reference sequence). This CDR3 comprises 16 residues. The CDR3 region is CASSPILLPTNEKLFF. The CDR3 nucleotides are TGTGCCAGCAGCCCCATTCTCCTACCAACTAATGAAAAACTGTTTTTT. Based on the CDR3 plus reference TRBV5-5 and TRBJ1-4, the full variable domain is DAGVTQSPTHLIKTRGQQVTLRCSPISGHKSVSWYQQVLGQGPQFIFQYYEKEERGRGNFPDRFSARQFPNYSSELNVNALLLGDSALYLCASSPILLPTNEKLFFGSGTQLSVL.

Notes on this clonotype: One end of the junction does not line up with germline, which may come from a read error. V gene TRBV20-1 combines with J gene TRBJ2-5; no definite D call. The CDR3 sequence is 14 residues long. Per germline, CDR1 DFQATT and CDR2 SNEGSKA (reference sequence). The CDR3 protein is CSASLIRSQETQSF. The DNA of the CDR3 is TGCAGTGCTAGTTTGATAAGGTCGCAAGAGACCCAGTCCTTC.

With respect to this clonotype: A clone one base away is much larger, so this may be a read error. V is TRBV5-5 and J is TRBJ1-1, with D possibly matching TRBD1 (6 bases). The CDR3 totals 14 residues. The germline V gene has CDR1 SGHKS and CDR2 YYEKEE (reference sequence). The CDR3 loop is CASSSPRGRTEALF. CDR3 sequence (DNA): TGTGCCAGCAGCTCCCCCCGGGGGCGCACTGAAGCTCTCTTT.

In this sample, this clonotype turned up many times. The CDR3 reads CASRRDSNTEAFF. CDR3 nucleotides: TGTGCCAGCAGGAGGGACTCGAACACTGAAGCTTTCTTT. This chain connects TRBV6-6 to TRBJ1-1; possible D gene TRBD1, 5 bases. V was clipped by 6 bases and J by 1 base, with 9 bases between them. Germline V gene sequence: CDR1 MNHNY, CDR2 SVGAGI (reference sequence). CDR3 size: 13 residues.

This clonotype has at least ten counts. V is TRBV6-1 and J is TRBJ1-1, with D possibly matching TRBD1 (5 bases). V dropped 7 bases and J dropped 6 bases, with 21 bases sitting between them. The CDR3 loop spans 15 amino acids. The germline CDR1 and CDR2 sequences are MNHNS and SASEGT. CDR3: CASKPQIEGAAEAFF. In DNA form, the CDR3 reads TGTGCCAGCAAACCCCAAATTGAAGGGGCGGCTGAAGCTTTCTTT.

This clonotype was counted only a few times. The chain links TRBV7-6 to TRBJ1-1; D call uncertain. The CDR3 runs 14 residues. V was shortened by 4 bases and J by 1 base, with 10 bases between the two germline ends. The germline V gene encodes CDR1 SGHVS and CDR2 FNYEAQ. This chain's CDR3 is CASSSGIQNTEAFF. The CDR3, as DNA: TGTGCCAGCAGCTCCGGCATCCAGAACACTGAAGCTTTCTTT.

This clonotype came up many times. The CDR3: CASSAQTGGYGYTF. CDR3 DNA sequence: TGCGCCAGCAGCGCCCAGACAGGGGGATATGGCTACACCTTC. V gene TRBV4-1 combines with J gene TRBJ1-2; 9 nucleotides line up with TRBD1. V lost 5 bases, J lost 5 bases, and 6 bases stayed unmatched. This CDR3 is 14 amino acids long. Per germline, CDR1 MGHRA and CDR2 YSYEKL.

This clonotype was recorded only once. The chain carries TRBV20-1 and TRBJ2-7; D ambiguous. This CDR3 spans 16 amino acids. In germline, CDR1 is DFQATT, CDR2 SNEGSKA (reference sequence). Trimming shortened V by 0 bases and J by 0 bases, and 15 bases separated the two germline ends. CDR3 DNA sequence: TGCAGTGCTAGAGATCAGTTGGCGACGCTCTCCTACGAGCAGTACTTC. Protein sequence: CSARDQLATLSYEQYF.